A single T cell receptor (beta chain) is shown here with its context. This CDR3 contains 16 residues. In germline, CDR1 is LNHDA, CDR2 SQIVND (reference sequence). V lost 6 bases and J lost 4; bases outside the gene matches: 7. Using 200 ng DNA, around 30,000 T cell genomes, the sorted-subset replicate PCRs were run. Repertoires were generated with immunoSEQ multiplex PCR, while TCRdb's copy carries only in-frame clones and drops some. This table has over 1.5 million clones, 95% to 99% appearing once. This record comes from a study of shared clonotypes between healthy human individuals. The sequenced material came from naive CD4+ T cells sorted from blood. Sample subset: CD45RA+ positively selected. This clonotype originated in a man under 40 in good health. The chain carries TRBV19 and TRBJ2-2; 11 bases map to TRBD2. The CDR3 DNA reads as TGTGCCAGTAGCGCACTAGCGGGAGTTTTCACCGGGGAGCTGTTTTTT. Protein: CASSALAGVFTGELFF.